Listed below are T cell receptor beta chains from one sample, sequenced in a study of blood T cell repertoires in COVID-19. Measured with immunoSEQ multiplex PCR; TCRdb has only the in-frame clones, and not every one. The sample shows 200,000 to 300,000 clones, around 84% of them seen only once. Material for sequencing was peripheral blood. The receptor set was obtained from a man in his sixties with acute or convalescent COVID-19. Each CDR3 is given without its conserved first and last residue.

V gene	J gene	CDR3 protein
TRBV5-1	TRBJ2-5	ASSSSTGGGETQY
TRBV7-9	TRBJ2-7	ASSPGLAGSYEQY
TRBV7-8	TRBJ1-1	ASSLTGGTEAF
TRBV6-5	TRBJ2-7	ASRDSSYEQY
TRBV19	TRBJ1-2	ATRDRDFFMNGYT
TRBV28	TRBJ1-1	ASSQPGDEAF
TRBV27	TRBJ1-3	ASSLSGTGGTIY
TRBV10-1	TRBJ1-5	ASRRSFFPQPQH
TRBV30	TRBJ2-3	AWSVLEDTQY
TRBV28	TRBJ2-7	ASSLAGGSYEQY
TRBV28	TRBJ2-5	ASSLPGGSQETQY
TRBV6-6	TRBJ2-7	ASSFSNSRYEQY
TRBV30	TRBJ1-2	AWDGQSEDYGYT
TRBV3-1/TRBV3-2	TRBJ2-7	ASSLYPRAYEQY
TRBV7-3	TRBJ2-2	ASSLRASNTGELF
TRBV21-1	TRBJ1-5	ASSNRDMDRCPQH
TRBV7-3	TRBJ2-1	ASSLGGHNEQF
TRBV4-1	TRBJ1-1	ASSPTSESRTEAF
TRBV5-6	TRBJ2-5	ASSPPGGGGETQY
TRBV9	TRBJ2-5	ASSVAGLSQETQY
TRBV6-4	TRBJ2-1	ASSALPGLATNEQF
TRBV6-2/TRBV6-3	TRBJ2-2	ASSPPQTSGRAPGELF
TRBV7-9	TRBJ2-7	ASSLGLAGGGEQY
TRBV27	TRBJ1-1	ASTPTERPNTEAF
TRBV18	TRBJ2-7	ASSPILSAGGYEQY
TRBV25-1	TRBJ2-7	ARLGGGAAYEQY